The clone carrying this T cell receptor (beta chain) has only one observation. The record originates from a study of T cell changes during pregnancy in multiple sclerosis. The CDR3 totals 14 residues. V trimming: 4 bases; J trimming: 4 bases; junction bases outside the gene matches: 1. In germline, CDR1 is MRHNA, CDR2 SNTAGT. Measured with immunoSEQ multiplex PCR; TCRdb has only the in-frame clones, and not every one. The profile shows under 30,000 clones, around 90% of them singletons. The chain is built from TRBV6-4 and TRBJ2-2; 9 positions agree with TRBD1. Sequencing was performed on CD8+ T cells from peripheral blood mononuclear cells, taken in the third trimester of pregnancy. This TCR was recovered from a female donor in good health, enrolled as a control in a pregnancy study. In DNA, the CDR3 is TGTGCCAGCAGTGGGACAGGGGTCACCGGGGAGCTGTTTTTT. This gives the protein CASSGTGVTGELFF.